The clone carrying this T cell receptor (beta chain) was seen a handful of times. Its matching antigen is unknown. Time point of the sample: baseline, week 1 (first vaccination visit). Treatment reported: pre-vaccination baseline after standard-of-care therapy. Each of the donors came in with new WHO grade 3 or 4 astrocytomas that were IDH1-mutant and ATRX-lost. This record comes from a study of a mutant IDH1 vaccine in newly diagnosed glioma. On the study more broadly: Of treated patients, approximately 62% were men and approximately 40% women, averaging about 40 years.

TCRdb's table, derived via immunoSEQ multiplex PCR, lists solely in-frame clones and lacks some. The table has 70,000 to 95,000 clones, approximately 80% seen once. The CDR3 runs 13 residues. In germline, CDR1 is KGHSH, CDR2 LQKENI. V was pared by 4 bases and J by 7 bases, with 11 bases between. Study conclusions and caveats: Alterations occurring in top peripheral T cell clonotypes seemed unrelated to pseudoprogression.

The sample here was PBMCs, taken from a glioma patient treated with radiotherapy, temozolomide or both. The chain joins TRBV18 to TRBJ1-3; D unresolved. The TCR comes from a man aged 40-55 years with glioma. Some clones in this sample may be carry-over from other donors' samples. CDR3 in DNA: TGTGCCAGCTCACAAGACGGTGGGAACACCATATATTTT. Protein product: CASSQDGGNTIYF. Using reference TRBV18 and TRBJ1-3 for the parts outside the CDR3, the full variable domain is NAGVMQNPRHLVRRRGQEARLRCSPMKGHSHVYWYRQLPEEGLKFMVYLQKENIIDESGMPKERFSAEFPKEGPSILRIQQVVRGDSAAYFCASSQDGGNTIYFGEGSWLTVV.